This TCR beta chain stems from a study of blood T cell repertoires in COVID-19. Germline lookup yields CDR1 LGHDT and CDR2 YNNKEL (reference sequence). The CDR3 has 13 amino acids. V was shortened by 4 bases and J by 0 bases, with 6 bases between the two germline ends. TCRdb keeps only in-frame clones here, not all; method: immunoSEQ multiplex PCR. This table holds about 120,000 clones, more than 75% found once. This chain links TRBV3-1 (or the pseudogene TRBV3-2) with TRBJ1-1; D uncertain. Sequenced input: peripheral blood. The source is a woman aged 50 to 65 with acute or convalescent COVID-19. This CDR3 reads CASSLYMNTEAFF. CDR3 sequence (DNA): TGTGCCAGCAGCCTCTATATGAACACTGAAGCTTTCTTT.